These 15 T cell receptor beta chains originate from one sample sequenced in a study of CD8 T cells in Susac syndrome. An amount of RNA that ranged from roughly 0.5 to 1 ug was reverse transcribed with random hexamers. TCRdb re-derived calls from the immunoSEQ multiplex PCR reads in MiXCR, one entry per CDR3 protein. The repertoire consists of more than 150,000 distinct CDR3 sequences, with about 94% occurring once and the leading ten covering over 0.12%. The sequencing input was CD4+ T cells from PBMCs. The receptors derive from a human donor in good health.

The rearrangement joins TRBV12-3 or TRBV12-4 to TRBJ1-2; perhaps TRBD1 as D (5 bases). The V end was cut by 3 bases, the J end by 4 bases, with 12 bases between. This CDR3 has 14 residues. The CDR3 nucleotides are TGTGCCAGCAGTTTCAGGGAAGGGGTCTATGGCTACACCTTC. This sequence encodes CASSFREGVYGYTF.

CDR3 nucleotides: TGTGCCAGCAGCCCGGCCCAAGACTATGGCTACACCTTC. Translation gives CASSPAQDYGYTF. The chain joins TRBV5-4 to TRBJ1-2; D unclear. Germline CDR1 is SGHNT and CDR2 is YYREEE (reference sequence). V shed 4 bases and J shed 3 bases, with 10 bases lying between them. There are 13 residues in the CDR3.

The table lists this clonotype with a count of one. DNA for the CDR3: TGTGCCAGCAGCGCTCTAGTGGGGGTGATACAAGAGACCCAGTACTTC. Translating gives CASSALVGVIQETQYF. The rearrangement joins TRBV7-9 to TRBJ2-5, with D perhaps TRBD1 or TRBD2 (5 bases each). Trimming took off 5 bases at V and 2 bases at J, with 18 bases between the two ends. The CDR3 length is 16 residues. From germline, CDR1 is SEHNR and CDR2 FQNEAQ (reference sequence).

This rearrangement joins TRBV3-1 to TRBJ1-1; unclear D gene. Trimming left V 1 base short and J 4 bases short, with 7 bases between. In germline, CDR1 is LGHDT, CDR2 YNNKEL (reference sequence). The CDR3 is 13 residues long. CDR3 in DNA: TGTGCCAGCAGCCAAGTCGGGGTCACTGAAGCTTTCTTT. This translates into CASSQVGVTEAFF. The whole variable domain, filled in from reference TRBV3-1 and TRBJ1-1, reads DTAVSQTPKYLVTQMGNDKSIKCEQNLGHDTMYWYKQDSKKFLKIMFSYNNKELIINETVPNRFSPKSPDKAHLNLHINSLELGDSAVYFCASSQVGVTEAFFGQGTRLTVV.

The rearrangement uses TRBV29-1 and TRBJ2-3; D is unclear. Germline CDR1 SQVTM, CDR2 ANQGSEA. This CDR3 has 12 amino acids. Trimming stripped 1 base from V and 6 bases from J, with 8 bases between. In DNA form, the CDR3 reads TGCAGCGTTGAAGGCCGAGAGGATACGCAGTATTTT. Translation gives CSVEGREDTQYF.

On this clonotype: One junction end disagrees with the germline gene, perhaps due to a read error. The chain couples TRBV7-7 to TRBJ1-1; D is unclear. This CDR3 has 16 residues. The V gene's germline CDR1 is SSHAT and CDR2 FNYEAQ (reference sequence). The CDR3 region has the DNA TGTGCTAGCAGCTTAGCGGTGACGGTTGAAGACACTGAAGCTTTCTTT. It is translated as CASSLAVTVEDTEAFF.

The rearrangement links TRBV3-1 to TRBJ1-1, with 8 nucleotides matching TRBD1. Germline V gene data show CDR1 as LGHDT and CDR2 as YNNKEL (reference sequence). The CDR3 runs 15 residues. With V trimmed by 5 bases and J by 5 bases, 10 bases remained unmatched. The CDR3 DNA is TGTGCCAGCAGCACCCCAAGGACAGGGAGGACTGAAGCTTTCTTT. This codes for CASSTPRTGRTEAFF.

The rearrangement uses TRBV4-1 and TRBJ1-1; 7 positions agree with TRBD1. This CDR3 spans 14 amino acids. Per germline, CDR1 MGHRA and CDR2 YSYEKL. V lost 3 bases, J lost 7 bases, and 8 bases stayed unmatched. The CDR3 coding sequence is TGCGCCAGCAGCCACACAGGGGTCCAGGGTGAAGCTTTCTTT. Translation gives CASSHTGVQGEAFF.

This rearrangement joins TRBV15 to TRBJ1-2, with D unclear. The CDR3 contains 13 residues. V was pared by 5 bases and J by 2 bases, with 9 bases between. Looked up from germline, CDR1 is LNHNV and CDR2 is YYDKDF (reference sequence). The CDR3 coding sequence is TGTGCCACCAGCCTCGACGGAAACTATGGCTACACCTTC. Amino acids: CATSLDGNYGYTF.

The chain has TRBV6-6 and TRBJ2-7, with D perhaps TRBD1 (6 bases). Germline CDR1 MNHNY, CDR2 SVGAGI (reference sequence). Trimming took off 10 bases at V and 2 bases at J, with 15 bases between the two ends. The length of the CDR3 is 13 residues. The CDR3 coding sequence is TGTGCCACCTACGGGACATATCCCTACGAGCAGTACTTC. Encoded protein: CATYGTYPYEQYF.

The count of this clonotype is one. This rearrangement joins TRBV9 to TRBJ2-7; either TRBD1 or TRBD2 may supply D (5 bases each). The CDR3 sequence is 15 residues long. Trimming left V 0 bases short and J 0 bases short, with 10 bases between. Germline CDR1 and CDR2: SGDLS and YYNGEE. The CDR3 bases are TGTGCCAGCAGCGTAGGAGGGGCGAACTCCTACGAGCAGTACTTC. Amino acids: CASSVGGANSYEQYF.

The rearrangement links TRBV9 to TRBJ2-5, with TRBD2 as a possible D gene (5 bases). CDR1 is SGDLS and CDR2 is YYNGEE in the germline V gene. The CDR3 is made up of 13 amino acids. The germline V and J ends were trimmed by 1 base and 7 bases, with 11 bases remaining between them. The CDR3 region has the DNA TGTGCCAGCAGCGTAACCGGGGTAGGGACCCAGTACTTC. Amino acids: CASSVTGVGTQYF.

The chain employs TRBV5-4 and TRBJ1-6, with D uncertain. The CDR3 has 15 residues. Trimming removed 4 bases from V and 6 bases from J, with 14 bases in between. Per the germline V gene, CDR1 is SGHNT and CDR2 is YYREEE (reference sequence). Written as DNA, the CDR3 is TGTGCCAGCAGCGACCCGGGTAGGGCTAATTCACCCCTCCACTTT. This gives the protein CASSDPGRANSPLHF.

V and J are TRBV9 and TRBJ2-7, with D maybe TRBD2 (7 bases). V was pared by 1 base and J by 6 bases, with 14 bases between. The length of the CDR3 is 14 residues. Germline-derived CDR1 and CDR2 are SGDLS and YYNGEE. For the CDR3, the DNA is TGTGCCAGCAGCGTACAGCCTGCGGGGGCCGAGCAGTACTTC. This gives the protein CASSVQPAGAEQYF.

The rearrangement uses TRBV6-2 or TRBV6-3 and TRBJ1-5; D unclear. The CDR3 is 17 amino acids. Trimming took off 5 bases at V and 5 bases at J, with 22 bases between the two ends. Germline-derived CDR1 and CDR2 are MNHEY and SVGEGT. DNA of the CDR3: TGTGCCAGCAGTACCAAGGACGGACGCCTTCCGGATCAGCCCCAGCATTTT. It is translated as CASSTKDGRLPDQPQHF.